The 19 T cell receptor beta chains below all came from one sample that was sequenced in a study of cytomegalovirus exposure and HLA in healthy donors. The PCR used 60 Vbeta and 13 Jbeta primers. Libraries were prepared by immunoSEQ multiplex PCR; TCRdb keeps only in-frame clonotypes and omits some of them. The data hold some 180,000 clones, with more than 75% observed a single time. Sequencing input: PBMCs. These receptors originate from a man aged 35-49 years in good health and CMV-seropositive.

This clone came up a few times. The chain is built from TRBV29-1 and TRBJ1-1; tentatively, D is TRBD1 (5 bases). This CDR3 has 13 residues. V lost 3 bases, J lost 0 bases, and 8 bases lay in between. CDR1 and CDR2 from the germline V gene are SQVTM and ANQGSEA. The CDR3 reads CSVEEGMNTEAFF. The CDR3 region has the DNA TGCAGCGTTGAGGAGGGGATGAACACTGAAGCTTTCTTT.

The sample holds one count of this clone. This chain connects TRBV7-8 to TRBJ1-1; no clear D gene. Per germline, CDR1 SGHVS and CDR2 FQNEAQ. This CDR3 has 17 amino acids. V was cut by 5 bases and J by 0 bases, with 19 bases left in between. The CDR3: CASSVSPRGPLNTEAFF. In DNA, the CDR3 is TGTGCCAGCAGCGTAAGCCCCCGGGGTCCCTTGAACACTGAAGCTTTCTTT.

The rearrangement joins TRBV2 to TRBJ2-7; D possibly corresponds to TRBD2 (7 bases). Trimming pared 7 bases from V and 2 bases from J, leaving 15 bases between. Germline V lookup: CDR1 SNHLY, CDR2 FYNNEI. This CDR3 region has 14 residues. The DNA of the CDR3 is TGTGCCAGCATGCTGGGGGGGCCTCCCTACGAGCAGTACTTC. It encodes CASMLGGPPYEQYF.

This rearrangement joins TRBV9 to TRBJ2-2; D is possibly TRBD1 (6 bases). V gave up 3 bases and J gave up 6 bases, with 15 bases separating them. The CDR3 spans 15 residues. The germline V gene encodes CDR1 SGDLS and CDR2 YYNGEE. The CDR3 DNA reads as TGTGCCAGCAGCGGGGTCTTTGGGGGCCCCGGGGAGCTGTTTTTT. The encoded protein is CASSGVFGGPGELFF.

This chain joins TRBV6-6 and TRBJ2-7, with a weak D call TRBD2 (7 bases). The germline gives CDR1 MNHNY, CDR2 SVGAGI (reference sequence). The CDR3 spans 15 residues. V lost 2 bases and J lost 4, with 15 bases in between. In DNA form, the CDR3 reads TGTGCCAGCAGTTACCGCGGGGGCGCAGGGTACGAGCAGTACTTC. Translating gives CASSYRGGAGYEQYF.

The table lists this clone with a count of one. V usage is TRBV10-3 and J usage is TRBJ2-5; 14 bases align to TRBD2. Germline V lookup: CDR1 ENHRY, CDR2 SYGVKD. The CDR3 is 14 amino acids. V dropped 10 bases and J dropped 5; count of bases not matched to a gene: 6. CDR3 protein: CATSGTSGSETQYF. The CDR3 coding sequence is TGTGCCACATCCGGGACTAGCGGGAGTGAGACCCAGTACTTC.

This clone occurred once. The chain has TRBV6-5 and TRBJ2-1; D remains ambiguous. V shed 2 bases and J shed 8 bases, with 4 bases lying between them. Per germline, CDR1 MNHEY and CDR2 SVGAGI. CDR3 length equals 11 residues. CDR3 in DNA: TGTGCCAGCAGTTACCGGTATGAGCAGTTCTTC. Translated: CASSYRYEQFF.

The chain is built from TRBV7-8 and TRBJ2-3, with D perhaps matching TRBD1 (5 bases). The CDR3 extends over 17 amino acids. Germline-derived CDR1 and CDR2 are SGHVS and FQNEAQ. V was pared by 0 bases and J by 0 bases, with 13 bases between. The CDR3 region is CASSLAVDSPSTDTQYF. The DNA of the CDR3 is TGTGCCAGCAGCTTAGCGGTAGACAGTCCGAGCACAGATACGCAGTATTTT.

J is TRBJ1-5 and V is TRBV5-5, with a weak D call TRBD1 (5 bases). Germline values: CDR1 SGHKS, CDR2 YYEKEE (reference sequence). The germline V and J ends were trimmed by 0 bases and 3 bases, with 10 bases remaining between them. The CDR3 spans 15 residues. DNA of the CDR3: TGTGCCAGCAGCTTGGGACAGCAATACAATCAGCCCCAGCATTTT. The encoded protein is CASSLGQQYNQPQHF.

The chain combines TRBV6-6 with TRBJ1-4; weak D call: TRBD1 (5 bases). With 2 bases removed from V and 5 bases from J, the gap between germline ends came to 6 bases. Germline lookup yields CDR1 MNHNY and CDR2 SVGAGI (reference sequence). The CDR3 length is 13 residues. The CDR3 reads CASSYQGNEKLFF. The CDR3 DNA reads TGTGCCAGCAGTTACCAGGGAAATGAAAAACTGTTTTTT.

V gene TRBV30 combines with J gene TRBJ2-7; D is unresolved. V was cut by 2 bases and J by 0 bases, with 8 bases left in between. The CDR3 length is 13 residues. Germline V CDR1 and CDR2: GTSNPN, SVGIG (reference sequence). The CDR3 is CAWSFGSSYEQYF. The CDR3 DNA follows: TGTGCCTGGAGTTTTGGTAGCTCCTACGAGCAGTACTTC.

The CDR3 loop reads CASSGSGNIQYF. The CDR3 DNA reads as TGCGCCAGCAGCGGTTCAGGGAACATTCAGTACTTC. V and J are TRBV5-1 and TRBJ2-4; D might be TRBD1 (5 bases). This CDR3 is 12 amino acids long. The germline V gene has CDR1 SGHRS and CDR2 YFSETQ. The ends were cut back, 4 bases at V and 7 bases at J, with 9 bases in the middle.

This sequence joins TRBV10-2 and TRBJ2-6; D perhaps matches TRBD1 (6 bases). V lost 6 bases, J lost 1 base, and 10 bases lay in between. CDR1 and CDR2 (germline): WSHSY, SAAADI. The CDR3 totals 15 residues. The CDR3 region has the DNA TGCGCCAGCAGACGGACAGTTTCTGGGGCCAACGTCCTGACTTTC. It specifies CASRRTVSGANVLTF.

A few counts support this clone. V is TRBV6-5 and J is TRBJ2-1; 11 nucleotides align to TRBD1. J lost 14 bases, V lost 5 bases, and 5 bases had no gene match. CDR1 and CDR2 from the germline V gene are MNHEY and SVGAGI. The CDR3 loop spans 12 amino acids. CDR3 DNA: TGTGCCAGCAGTCCGGGGACAGGGGGGGAGTTCTTC. Protein product: CASSPGTGGEFF.

J is TRBJ2-5 and V is TRBV5-1; the match to TRBD2 covers 9 bases. The CDR3 sequence is 15 residues long. J was trimmed by 1 base and V by 5 bases; bases with no gene match: 6. CDR1 and CDR2 (germline): SGHRS, YFSETQ. The CDR3 region has the DNA TGCGCCAGCAGGCGGGAGGGCCCCCCCCAAGAGACCCAGTACTTC. This codes for CASRREGPPQETQYF. The whole variable domain, filled in from reference TRBV5-1 and TRBJ2-5, reads KAGVTQTPRYLIKTRGQQVTLSCSPISGHRSVSWYQQTPGQGLQFLFEYFSETQRNKGNFPGRFSGRQFSNSRSEMNVSTLELGDSALYLCASRREGPPQETQYFGPGTRLLVL.

J is TRBJ2-7 and V is TRBV6-1, with 9 bases identical to TRBD1. Trimming took 5 bases from V and 3 from J; bases not matched to a gene: 5. The length of the CDR3 is 14 residues. CDR1 and CDR2 from the germline V gene are MNHNS and SASEGT. The CDR3 DNA reads TGTGCCAGCAGTAAGGGACAGGGACTCTACGAGCAGTACTTC. Translated: CASSKGQGLYEQYF.

For the CDR3, the DNA is TGTGCCAGCAGCTTAGCCCGGACAGGGGGAGAGGAGACCCAGTACTTC. Amino acids: CASSLARTGGEETQYF. This chain connects TRBV7-9 to TRBJ2-5, with 10 nucleotides matching TRBD1. The CDR3 runs 16 residues. Germline assignment: CDR1 SEHNR and CDR2 FQNEAQ (reference sequence). V trimming: 0 bases; J trimming: 5 bases; junction bases outside the gene matches: 6.

This clone was detected a few times. V and J are TRBV10-1 and TRBJ2-1, with 10 bases matching TRBD2. This CDR3 region has 16 residues. J was trimmed by 9 bases and V by 2 bases; bases with no gene match: 10. Germline V CDR1 and CDR2: WNHNN, SYGVQD (reference sequence). CDR3 coding DNA: TGCGCCAGCAGTGAGGAGAGTAGCGGGGGGATGAGTGAGCAGTTCTTC. Translating gives CASSEESSGGMSEQFF.

The J gene is TRBJ2-5, the V gene TRBV6-6; 8 bases are shared with TRBD2. With 6 bases clipped from V and 3 bases from J, the junction kept 9 bases outside the gene matches. CDR3 length: 15 amino acids. Germline V lookup: CDR1 MNHNY, CDR2 SVGAGI (reference sequence). The CDR3 DNA follows: TGTGCCAGCAGCCCCAGCGGGGGCTGGGAAGAGACCCAGTACTTC. It specifies CASSPSGGWEETQYF.